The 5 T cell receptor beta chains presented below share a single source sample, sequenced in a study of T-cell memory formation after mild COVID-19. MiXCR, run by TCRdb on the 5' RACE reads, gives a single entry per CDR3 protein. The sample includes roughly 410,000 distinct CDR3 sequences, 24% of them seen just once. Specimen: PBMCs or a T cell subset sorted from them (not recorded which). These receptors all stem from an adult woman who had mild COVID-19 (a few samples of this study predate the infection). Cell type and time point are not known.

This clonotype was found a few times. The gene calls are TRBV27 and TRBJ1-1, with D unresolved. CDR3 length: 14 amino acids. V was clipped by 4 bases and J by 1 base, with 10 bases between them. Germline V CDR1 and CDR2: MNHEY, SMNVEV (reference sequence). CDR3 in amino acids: CASSSRHKNTEAFF. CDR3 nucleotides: TGTGCCAGCAGTTCTAGACACAAGAACACTGAAGCTTTCTTT.

The CDR3 sequence: CASSVGERSGYTF. The CDR3 nucleotides are TGTGCCAGCAGCGTAGGAGAGCGGAGCGGCTACACCTTC. The chain links TRBV9 to TRBJ1-2; D not certain. Germline loops: CDR1 SGDLS, CDR2 YYNGEE. Trimming cost V 0 bases and J 8 bases, with 11 bases left between them. This CDR3 region has 13 residues.

CDR3 coding DNA: TGTGCCAGCTCACCAATTGCCAGGAACACTGAAGCTTTCTTT. As protein: CASSPIARNTEAFF. This chain joins TRBV18 and TRBJ1-1; D is undetermined. Trimming shortened V by 2 bases and J by 1 base, and 8 bases separated the two germline ends. The V gene's germline CDR1 is KGHSH and CDR2 LQKENI. This CDR3 is built from 14 residues.

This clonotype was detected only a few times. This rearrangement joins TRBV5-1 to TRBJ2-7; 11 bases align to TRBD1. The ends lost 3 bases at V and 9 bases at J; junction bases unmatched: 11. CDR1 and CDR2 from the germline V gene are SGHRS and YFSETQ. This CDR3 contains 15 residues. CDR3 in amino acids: CASSYAGTGGFVQYF. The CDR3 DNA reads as TGCGCCAGCAGCTACGCCGGGACAGGGGGATTTGTGCAGTACTTC.

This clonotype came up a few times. The CDR3, as DNA: TGTGCCAGCAGCTTTCCCCCGGGACAGGGGGCGAACACTGAAGCTTTCTTT. Residues: CASSFPPGQGANTEAFF. This chain links TRBV7-9 with TRBJ1-1; 12 bases are shared with TRBD1. V gave up 3 bases and J gave up 1 base; unmatched junction bases: 6. Germline V CDR1 and CDR2: SEHNR, FQNEAQ (reference sequence). The CDR3 covers 17 residues.